The clone carrying this T cell receptor (beta chain) has just a few counts. Its antigen is still unknown. Mismatch with germline at one junction end may stem from a read error. These data are taken from a study of CD8 T cells in ankylosing spondylitis. Study-wide findings and caveats: Both synovial fluid and blood in reactive arthritis had previously been reported to carry some motif variants. Reports say disease-linked clones showed up significantly more in matched ankylosing spondylitis synovial fluid.

Preparation of TCR beta libraries was done by quantitative 5'-RACE with molecular barcodes. TCRdb itself ran the 5' RACE reads through MiXCR, one entry per CDR3 protein. The sample has about 250,000 distinct CDR3 sequences, 18% seen once; the top ten hold about a third. Germline CDR1 is SGHTS and CDR2 is YDEGEE. This CDR3 comprises 13 residues. The chain carries TRBV5-8 and TRBJ2-1; TRBD2 matches at 13 bases. The specimen sequenced was blood, either unsorted or a sorted T cell fraction (not recorded which). This sequence originates from a male donor with ankylosing spondylitis or in good health (not recorded which). DNA for the CDR3: TGTGCCAGCAGCGGGGGGACTAGCGGGACCTTGGTCTTC. This gives the protein CASSGGTSGTLVF.